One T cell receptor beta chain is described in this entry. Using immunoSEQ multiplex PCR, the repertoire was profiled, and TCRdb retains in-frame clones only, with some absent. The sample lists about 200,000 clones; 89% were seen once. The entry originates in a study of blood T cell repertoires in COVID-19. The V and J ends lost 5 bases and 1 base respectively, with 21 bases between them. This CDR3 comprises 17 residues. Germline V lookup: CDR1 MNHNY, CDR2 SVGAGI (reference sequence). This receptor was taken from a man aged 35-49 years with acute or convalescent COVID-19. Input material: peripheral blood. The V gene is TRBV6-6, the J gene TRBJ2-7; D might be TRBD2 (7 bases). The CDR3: CASSPGRGRGDSYEQYF. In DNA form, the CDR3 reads TGTGCCAGCAGTCCGGGAAGGGGGAGGGGGGATTCCTACGAGCAGTACTTC.